This TCR beta chain was retrieved from a study of T cells in Graves' hyperthyroidism and ophthalmopathy. Study details: At initial diagnosis, before any treatment had begun, peripheral blood was obtained.

This clonotype was detected many times. TCR beta CDR3 regions were amplified from RNA transcripts. HTBI primers were the set used in a first-round RT-PCR of the TCR CDR3. TCRdb reprocessed the multiplex PCR reads with MiXCR, giving one entry per CDR3 protein. The data contain fewer than 600,000 distinct CDR3 sequences, 14% of them seen just once; the ten biggest clones take up 15% to 20%. From germline, CDR1 is DFQATT and CDR2 SNEGSKA (reference sequence). V was clipped by 1 base and J by 8 bases, with 26 bases between them. The CDR3 consists of 18 residues. Researchers defined stable Graves' hyperthyroidism as no ophthalmopathy progression within 18 months. In patients aged 18 to 65, hyperthyroidism was newly diagnosed, with duration under 2 months.

This TCR derives from a woman between 18 and 29 years old with Graves' hyperthyroidism. V is TRBV20-1 and J is TRBJ1-4, with a possible D match to TRBD1 (6 bases). Source material: blood. As DNA, the CDR3 is TGCAGTGCTAGAGCTGACGAGACAGGAGGTTGGTTGGAGGAAAAACTGTTTTTT. Translation gives CSARADETGGWLEEKLFF.